The present TCR beta chain was sequenced within a study of shared clonotypes between healthy human individuals. Study-level points and caveats: Generally, naive subsets came out with larger estimated richness than memory subsets.

Generated by immunoSEQ multiplex PCR, the TCRdb table keeps only in-frame clones and is missing some. The sample lists approximately 2.3 million clones; over 85% were seen once. In the case of this clone: The antigen remains unidentified.

CD4+ cells yielded CD45RA+ naive and CD45RA-negative memory subsets. This sequence originates from a man between 18 and 29 years old in good health. Some clones in this sample may be carry-over from other donors' samples. Sequenced input: naive CD4+ T cells from PBMCs. The subset here: CD45RA+ positively selected.

The CDR3 DNA reads as TGTGCCAGCAGTGTCGCCTTCCTCATCTACAATGAGCAGTTCTTC. It translates to CASSVAFLIYNEQFF. The chain carries TRBV2 and TRBJ2-1; unclear D gene. Looked up from germline, CDR1 is SNHLY and CDR2 is FYNNEI. This CDR3 has 15 amino acids. V lost 4 bases, J lost 3 bases, and 13 bases lay in between.